This TCR beta chain stems from a study of shared clonotypes between healthy human individuals (dated by TCRdb to about 2020). With respect to the entire study: The cohort comprised a couple of women and a few men aged 18 to 49 years. Per donor, leukapheresis produced somewhere between about 0.9 and 9.5 billion PBMCs. The study deeply sequenced blood TCR repertoires of several healthy adults to estimate repertoire size and the extent of clonotype sharing between individuals. To increase sequencing depth and limit assay-specific biases, different laboratories used diverse techniques to prepare libraries and sequence TCR repertoires. For each donor, three plates each were used for CD4 naive and CD4 memory, two plates were used for CD8 naive, and one plate was used for CD8 memory.

Overall results and qualifications from the work: Even with the large sequencing depth, rarefaction of the sorted-subset datasets indicated that sequencing was incomplete. Based on pairwise subsampling, the degree of clonotype sharing among donors was expected to be affected by sequencing depth. Sampling was limited to blood, and TCR repertoires in tissue likely differ from TCR repertoires in blood. When several donors were compared, the shared fraction of clonotypes was around 5.1% for naive CD4, 3.5% to 4% for naive CD8, 2.3% for memory CD4, and roughly 0.4% for memory CD8. The small number of donors limited the genetic and exposure-history diversity represented. Compared with non-shared clonotypes, the clonotypes found in all four sorted-subset donors had higher generation probabilities. Naive subsets generally had larger estimated clonotype richness than memory subsets did.

Including cysteine and phenylalanine, the CDR3 has 16 amino acids. Of all the DNA, just the CDR3 is kept, 48 bases in frame from base 1. According to the germline V gene (reference sequence), CDR1 reads MNHEY and CDR2 reads SMNVEV. V drops 6 bases and J drops 2 bases, leaving 20 bases in between. The donors were healthy, HIV-negative adults who had no recently reported acute infections or vaccinations. All donors were Caucasian adults living in Nashville, Tennessee, USA. CD4+ T cells were enriched through magnetic negative selection, after which naive cells were positively selected on CD45RA and the remaining negative fraction served as the memory subset. Blood was collected by leukapheresis, and PBMCs were isolated by Ficoll-Histopaque density gradient centrifugation and then cryopreserved in liquid nitrogen vapor phase. Purity and quantity of every magnetically sorted T cell population were checked by analytical flow cytometry. Genomic DNA was isolated from every sorted fraction and measured by UV absorbance on a Nanodrop 2000c.

Using the deep immunoSEQ assay, TCR CDR3 regions were amplified from genomic DNA by multiplex PCR. Genomic DNA extracted from each cell subset was distributed evenly over all wells of several immunoSEQ 96-well plates, and each plate served as one replicate. For sorted subsets, approximately 0.2 ug of genomic DNA, equivalent to some 30,000 T cell genomes, went into each replicate PCR. Purified libraries were measured with a Qubit 3.0 fluorometer, size-checked on a Bioanalyzer 2100, and measured again with the KAPA Library Quantification kit. Every immunoSEQ 96-well plate was sequenced on a dedicated single-read 150-cycle Illumina NextSeq 550 flow cell. The authors' analysis ran thus. Because only junctional sequences without quality scores were contained in the immunoSEQ output, filtering matching that applied to full-length reads could not be performed. To assign V/J genes and CDR3, sequences were annotated against IMGT germline references using PyIR, a Python wrapper for IgBLAST v1.9. Reads were filtered out if the reads had weak V/J assignments (E-value above 1e-6), no CDR3, stop codons, out-of-frame junctions, or ambiguous translated residues. V3J clonotypes were defined by identical inferred V gene, J gene, and CDR3 amino acid sequence. To compute the percentage overlap between repertoires, the number of shared unique clonotypes was divided by the size of the smaller repertoire. Richness of each repertoire was evaluated using RTK rarefaction, the Chao1 estimator, and Recon v2.1 estimates of unobserved clonotypes. Generation probabilities for all TCRbeta clonotypes obtained by the gDNA method from four donors were computed using OLGA. Imported from immuneACCESS, the table was reduced by TCRdb to in-frame sequences with V and J called. These copies leave out some clones; in studies compared against another copy, an unresolved V gene accounts for under half, and the cause of the remainder is not known. V and J calls and clone size follow that table, whereas D and trimming were derived from the DNA. The sample profile shows 2 million to 2.5 million clones; 90% to 96% of them were found once. The ten largest account for approximately 0.13% of the sample.

Turning to this clone: The clone's antigen remains unknown. One base away there is no much larger clone; base qualities are not given.

Material: naive CD4+ T cells sorted from blood. The sample's cell subset or site, from its label and the paper: CD45RA+ positively selected. The V and J segments used are TRBV27 and TRBJ2-7; the D segment could be TRBD2, given 6 matching bases. This receptor was obtained from a young man in good health. The nucleotide sequence reads as follows: TGTGCCAGCAGACCCCCCGGGGGTAGGGCAACCTACGAGCAGTACTTC. This sequence encodes CASRPPGGRATYEQYF.